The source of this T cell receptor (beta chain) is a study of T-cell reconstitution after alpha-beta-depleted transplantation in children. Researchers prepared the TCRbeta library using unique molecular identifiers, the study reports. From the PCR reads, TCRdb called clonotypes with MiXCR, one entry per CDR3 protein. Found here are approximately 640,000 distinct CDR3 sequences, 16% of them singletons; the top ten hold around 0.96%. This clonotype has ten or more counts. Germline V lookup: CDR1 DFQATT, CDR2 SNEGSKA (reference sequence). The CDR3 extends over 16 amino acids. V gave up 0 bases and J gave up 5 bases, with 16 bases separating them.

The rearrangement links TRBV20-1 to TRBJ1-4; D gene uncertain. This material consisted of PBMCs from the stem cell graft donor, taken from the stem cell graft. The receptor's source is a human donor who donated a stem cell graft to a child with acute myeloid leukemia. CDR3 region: CSARDLRKGSNEKLFF. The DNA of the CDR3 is TGCAGTGCTAGAGATCTAAGAAAGGGAAGCAATGAAAAACTGTTTTTT.